The 25 T cell receptor beta chains presented below share a single source sample, sequenced in a study of T cell repertoires in cytomegalovirus infection. TCRdb ran MiXCR on the reads and lists one entry per CDR3 protein. The table includes fewer than 55,000 distinct CDR3 sequences, roughly 21% detected once. Their antigen targets remain unknown. The sample was CD8+ T cells from cultured PBMCs, taken from culture after CMV antigen stimulation. The origin of the receptors is a human donor in good health (CMV status not recorded). Some clones in this sample may be carry-over from other donors' samples.

This clonotype has only a few counts. The V call is TRBV20-1, the J call TRBJ2-1, with 8 bases that match TRBD2. Trimming took 0 bases from V and 2 from J; bases not matched to a gene: 6. Looked up from germline, CDR1 is DFQATT and CDR2 is SNEGSKA (reference sequence). The CDR3 spans 16 residues. Written as DNA, the CDR3 is TGCAGTGCTAGAGATGGAATCGGGGGGGCCTACAATGAGCAGTTCTTC. Its translation: CSARDGIGGAYNEQFF.

In this sample, this clonotype turned up a few times. This sequence joins TRBV6-1 and TRBJ2-1; 11 bases are shared with TRBD1. The V gene end was trimmed by 2 bases and the J gene end by 12 bases; junction bases not matched to a gene: 15. The germline CDR1 and CDR2 sequences are MNHNS and SASEGT. The CDR3 has 17 residues. Written as DNA, the CDR3 is TGTGCCAGCAGTGAAAGGAATGGGGACAGGGGGGCCGATGGGCAGTTCTTC. It codes for CASSERNGDRGADGQFF.

This clonotype was observed a handful of times. The rearrangement uses TRBV7-9 and TRBJ1-6; weak D call: TRBD1 (5 bases). The CDR3 length is 16 residues. V dropped 3 bases and J dropped 6 bases, with 15 bases sitting between them. Germline CDR1 SEHNR, CDR2 FQNEAQ (reference sequence). CDR3 region: CASSLGQKGTNSPLHF. The CDR3 region has the DNA TGTGCCAGCAGCTTGGGGCAGAAGGGAACTAATTCACCCCTCCACTTT.

The chain links TRBV7-8 to TRBJ1-2, with 7 bases fitting TRBD1. J was trimmed by 7 bases and V by 5 bases; bases with no gene match: 7. Per germline, CDR1 SGHVS and CDR2 FQNEAQ. The CDR3 is 13 amino acids. The CDR3 spells CASSAGTDSGYTF. CDR3 sequence (DNA): TGTGCCAGCAGCGCGGGGACAGACTCTGGCTACACCTTC. Full variable domain (outside the CDR3, taken from reference TRBV7-8 and TRBJ1-2): GAGVSQSPRYKVAKRGQDVALRCDPISGHVSLFWYQQALGQGPEFLTYFQNEAQLDKSGLPSDRFFAERPEGSVSTLKIQRTQQEDSAVYLCASSAGTDSGYTFGSGTRLTVV.

The J gene is TRBJ1-5, the V gene TRBV6-1; D gene uncertain. Trimming left V 2 bases short and J 0 bases short, with 8 bases between. Germline CDR1 reads MNHNS; CDR2 reads SASEGT. The CDR3 has 15 amino acids. CDR3 nucleotide sequence: TGTGCCAGCAGTGAAAACGCCTATAGCAATCAGCCCCAGCATTTT. Translating gives CASSENAYSNQPQHF.

The chain carries TRBV28 and TRBJ2-1, with TRBD2 as a possible D gene (6 bases). Germline CDR1 reads MDHEN; CDR2 reads SYDVKM. The germline V and J ends were trimmed by 4 bases and 8 bases, with 24 bases remaining between them. The CDR3 consists of 17 residues. The CDR3 DNA follows: TGTGCCAGCAGTTCCGGGACTTCCTCTCGAACCTTCGATGAGCAGTTCTTC. Translation: CASSSGTSSRTFDEQFF.

J is TRBJ2-7 and V is TRBV7-2; 8 nucleotides match TRBD2. This CDR3 region has 17 residues. After removal of 2 bases from V and 3 bases from J, the junction contained 12 bases not matched to a gene. In germline, CDR1 is SGHTA, CDR2 FQGNSA. This chain's CDR3 is CASSLQPGGAGDYEQYF. In nucleotides, the CDR3 is TGTGCCAGCAGCTTACAACCCGGGGGGGCCGGGGACTACGAGCAGTACTTC.

In this sample, this clonotype turned up a few times. The chain has TRBV7-9 and TRBJ2-1, with 7 bases fitting TRBD1. Trimming removed 7 bases from V and 5 bases from J; junction bases left unmatched: 11. The V gene's germline CDR1 is SEHNR and CDR2 FQNEAQ (reference sequence). The CDR3 sequence is 15 residues long. The CDR3 loop is CASNTGVNLDNEQFF. CDR3 sequence (DNA): TGTGCCAGCAACACAGGGGTAAATCTTGACAATGAGCAGTTCTTC. The full variable domain, rest sourced from reference TRBV7-9 and TRBJ2-1, is DTGVSQNPRHKITKRGQNVTFRCDPISEHNRLYWYRQTLGQGPEFLTYFQNEAQLEKSRLLSDRFSAERPKGSFSTLEIQRTEQGDSAMYLCASNTGVNLDNEQFFGPGTRLTVL.

Only a few counts were recorded for this clonotype. The gene calls are TRBV7-9 and TRBJ2-7; the D call may be TRBD1 or TRBD2 (5 bases each). The CDR3 contains 15 residues. The germline V gene encodes CDR1 SEHNR and CDR2 FQNEAQ (reference sequence). V lost 1 base and J lost 2, with 12 bases in between. CDR3: CASSLGGTVTYEQYF. In DNA form, the CDR3 reads TGTGCCAGCAGCTTAGGGGGGACGGTGACCTACGAGCAGTACTTC.

This clonotype was recorded once. The rearrangement joins TRBV20-1 to TRBJ1-2; D call uncertain. The germline gives CDR1 DFQATT, CDR2 SNEGSKA (reference sequence). The V gene lost 1 base and the J gene lost 4 bases, with 4 bases spanning the gap. The CDR3 loop spans 11 amino acids. The CDR3 region is CSARGGYGYTF. The CDR3 DNA reads TGCAGTGCTAGAGGGGGCTATGGCTACACCTTC.

This clonotype showed up just a few times. V usage is TRBV7-9 and J usage is TRBJ2-1; D may be TRBD2 (5 bases). The CDR3 runs 15 residues. V lost 7 bases and J 3 bases, leaving 16 bases between the germline ends. Germline CDR1 SEHNR, CDR2 FQNEAQ (reference sequence). The CDR3 region is CASTDFRGDYNEQFF. The CDR3 DNA reads TGTGCCAGCACGGACTTCCGTGGGGACTACAATGAGCAGTTCTTC.

This clonotype was counted only a few times. This rearrangement joins TRBV7-9 to TRBJ2-5; tentative D call: TRBD1 (6 bases). V was pared by 5 bases and J by 3 bases, with 19 bases between. Germline lookup yields CDR1 SEHNR and CDR2 FQNEAQ (reference sequence). The CDR3 sequence is 16 residues long. DNA for the CDR3: TGTGCCAGCAGCCCTGTGAGGGGGTATGACAAAGAGACCCAGTACTTC. Translated: CASSPVRGYDKETQYF.

This clonotype was detected only once. One junction end disagrees with the germline gene, perhaps due to a read error. The genes are TRBV6-5 and TRBJ1-1; the D gene is possibly TRBD1 (6 bases). Looked up from germline, CDR1 is MNHEY and CDR2 is SVGAGI. The CDR3 loop spans 15 amino acids. This chain's CDR3 is CARSVAGAMNTEAFF. In DNA, the CDR3 is TGTGCCCGCAGTGTCGCGGGGGCGATGAACACTGAAGCTTTCTTT.

This clonotype was found a few times. CDR3 protein: CAISESTVPDNSPLHF. The DNA of the CDR3 is TGTGCCATCAGTGAGTCGACGGTTCCGGATAATTCACCCCTCCACTTT. The chain couples TRBV10-3 to TRBJ1-6; D is uncertain. The CDR3 length is 16 residues. V lost 0 bases and J 5 bases, leaving 11 bases between the germline ends. The germline V gene has CDR1 ENHRY and CDR2 SYGVKD.

Comment on this clonotype: No conserved phenylalanine or tryptophan is present at the end of the CDR3, so a read error is the likely explanation. The chain joins TRBV12-5 to TRBJ1-1, with a tentative D call TRBD1 (5 bases). V lost 7 bases and J lost 6, with 15 bases in between. Germline lookup yields CDR1 LGHNT and CDR2 FRNRAP. This CDR3 comprises 13 residues. CDR3 protein: CASAQTEGSEAFL. The CDR3, as DNA: TGTGCTAGTGCCCAGACGGAGGGGTCTGAAGCTTTCCTT.

A few counts support this clonotype. Germline and junction disagree at one end, which may indicate a read error. This chain connects TRBV7-9 to TRBJ1-2; D is ambiguous. Germline CDR1 reads SEHNR; CDR2 reads FQNEAQ (reference sequence). This CDR3 is 13 amino acids long. The CDR3 DNA reads TGTGCCAGCAGCTTAAAAGGGAAAGCCGCGCAGGCCTTC. Translation gives CASSLKGKAAQAF.

The J gene is TRBJ2-5, the V gene TRBV7-2; 15 bases match TRBD2. The junction had 8 bases not matched to a gene; V was cut back by 4 bases and J by 5 bases. The CDR3 is 17 residues long. Per germline, CDR1 SGHTA and CDR2 FQGNSA. CDR3 DNA: TGTGCCAGCAGCTGGACTAGCGGGGGGGCATCTAAGGAGACCCAGTACTTC. Its translation: CASSWTSGGASKETQYF.

In its sample, this clonotype was seen a few times. The chain employs TRBV27 and TRBJ2-2; maybe TRBD1 (5 bases). V dropped 6 bases and J dropped 6 bases, with 8 bases sitting between them. The CDR3 loop spans 12 amino acids. The V gene's germline CDR1 is MNHEY and CDR2 SMNVEV (reference sequence). CDR3 nucleotides: TGTGCCAGCAGACCAGGGTCCGGGGAGCTGTTTTTT. Translating gives CASRPGSGELFF.

The V call is TRBV12-3 or TRBV12-4, the J call TRBJ1-4; D gene unclear. Between the trimmed V and J ends, which lost 7 bases and 7 bases, there was a span of 19 bases. The CDR3 extends over 15 amino acids. CDR3 sequence reads: CASKHGVGEVEKLFF. The CDR3 DNA reads as TGTGCCAGCAAACACGGGGTTGGGGAGGTTGAAAAACTGTTTTTT.

The table lists this clonotype with a few counts. The rearrangement uses TRBV27 and TRBJ1-5; 7 bases map to TRBD1. The germline CDR1 and CDR2 sequences are MNHEY and SMNVEV (reference sequence). The CDR3 has 15 amino acids. V dropped 6 bases and J dropped 5; count of bases not matched to a gene: 10. CDR3 amino acids: CASRRAGRGDQPQHF. The CDR3 nucleotides read TGTGCCAGCAGACGGGCGGGCAGGGGGGATCAGCCCCAGCATTTT.

This clonotype showed up just a few times. This likely comes from a read error, as the CDR3 has no conserved phenylalanine or tryptophan at its end. The CDR3 coding sequence is TGTGCCAGCAGCCCGATGACCATGACTGGTGAAAAACTGTTTTCT. Residues: CASSPMTMTGEKLFS. The chain joins TRBV7-9 to TRBJ1-4, with D hard to call. V lost 5 bases and J 7 bases, leaving 17 bases between the germline ends. CDR1 SEHNR and CDR2 FQNEAQ come from the germline V gene (reference sequence). This CDR3 spans 15 amino acids.

This rearrangement joins TRBV7-2 to TRBJ2-2; D is perhaps TRBD1 or TRBD2 (5 bases each). The germline V gene has CDR1 SGHTA and CDR2 FQGNSA. The CDR3 covers 17 residues. V was pared by 3 bases and J by 3 bases, with 17 bases between. CDR3 region: CASSLMVFGTHTGELFF. The CDR3 DNA reads TGTGCCAGCAGCTTGATGGTGTTTGGGACGCACACCGGGGAGCTGTTTTTT.

This clonotype was counted between two and nine times. This rearrangement joins TRBV14 to TRBJ1-4; D not resolved. Germline CDR1 reads SGHDN; CDR2 reads FVKESK. This CDR3 has 17 amino acids. Trimming took 1 base from V and 7 from J, leaving 19 bases between them. The CDR3 reads CASSQGRINEELEKLFF. For the CDR3, the DNA is TGTGCCAGCAGCCAAGGACGTATCAATGAAGAACTTGAAAAACTGTTTTTT.

The V call is TRBV7-2, the J call TRBJ2-6; D perhaps matches TRBD1 (5 bases). CDR3 length: 15 amino acids. V lost 5 bases and J 1 base, leaving 9 bases between the germline ends. Germline V CDR1 and CDR2: SGHTA, FQGNSA. Written as DNA, the CDR3 is TGTGCCAGCAGCCAAGGGGCATCTGGGGCCAACGTCCTGACTTTC. Encoded protein: CASSQGASGANVLTF.

The V call is TRBV6-4, the J call TRBJ2-5, with 7 nucleotides matching TRBD1. Trimming at V came to 9 bases and at J to 0 bases, leaving 10 bases not matched to a gene. The germline V gene has CDR1 MRHNA and CDR2 SNTAGT. The CDR3 runs 15 residues. DNA for the CDR3: TGTGCCAGTCACTCCGGGACAGATTACCAAGAGACCCAGTACTTC. Protein sequence: CASHSGTDYQETQYF.